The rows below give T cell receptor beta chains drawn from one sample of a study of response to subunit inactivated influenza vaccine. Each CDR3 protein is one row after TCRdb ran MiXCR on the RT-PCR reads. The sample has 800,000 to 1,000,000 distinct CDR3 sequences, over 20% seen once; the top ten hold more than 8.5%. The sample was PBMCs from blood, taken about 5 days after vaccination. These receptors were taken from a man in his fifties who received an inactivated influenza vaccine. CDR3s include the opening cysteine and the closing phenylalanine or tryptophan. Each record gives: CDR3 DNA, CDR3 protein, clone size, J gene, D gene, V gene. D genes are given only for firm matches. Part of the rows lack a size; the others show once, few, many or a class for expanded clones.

DNA: TGCAGTGCCCCCTGGGCAGGGGGTAATGAAAAACTGTTTTTT
CDR3: CSAPWAGGNEKLFF
size: .
J: TRBJ1-4
D: TRBD1
V: TRBV20-1

DNA: TGTGCCAGCGGGGACCTCAACTATGGCTACACCTTC
CDR3: CASGDLNYGYTF
size: few
J: TRBJ1-2
D: .
V: TRBV6-5

DNA: TGTGCCAGCAGCCTCCGACAGAAAGCTAATCCTGGAAACACCATATATTTT
CDR3: CASSLRQKANPGNTIYF
size: few
J: TRBJ1-3
D: .
V: TRBV7-8

DNA: TGTGCCAGCAGCTTAGCGATCGCTAGCGGGAGGTTGAGCGAGCAGTACTTC
CDR3: CASSLAIASGRLSEQYF
size: .
J: TRBJ2-7
D: TRBD2
V: TRBV7-2

DNA: TGCGCCAGCAGAACAGCCTTCACAGATACGCAGTATTTT
CDR3: CASRTAFTDTQYF
size: .
J: TRBJ2-3
D: .
V: TRBV5-1

DNA: TGTGCCAGCAGCTTAGATGTGGCCAGGGGGAGGAATGAGCAGTTCTTC
CDR3: CASSLDVARGRNEQFF
size: .
J: TRBJ2-1
D: .
V: TRBV7-2

DNA: TGTGCCAGCAGCTTATGGAGCAATCAGCCCCAGCATTTT
CDR3: CASSLWSNQPQHF
size: .
J: TRBJ1-5
D: .
V: TRBV5-5

DNA: TGTGCCAGCAGCATATCTGGGACAGGGGCGATGAACACTGAAGCTTTCTTT
CDR3: CASSISGTGAMNTEAFF
size: .
J: TRBJ1-1
D: TRBD1
V: TRBV7-2

DNA: TGCGCCAGCAGCATTAATAGCGGGAGGGAATCCTACAATGAGCAGTTCTTC
CDR3: CASSINSGRESYNEQFF
size: .
J: TRBJ2-1
D: TRBD2
V: TRBV5-1

DNA: TGTGCCAGCAGCTTAGTGGGGTCGGAGCGGAAGAGCATTCAGTACTTC
CDR3: CASSLVGSERKSIQYF
size: .
J: TRBJ2-4
D: .
V: TRBV11-3

DNA: TGTGCCAGCAGCTTGTGGAAGTTTTCTGGAAACACCATATATTTT
CDR3: CASSLWKFSGNTIYF
size: few
J: TRBJ1-3
D: .
V: TRBV5-6

DNA: TGCAGTGCTAGAGGGATGGATGGTGGACAGGGCCTTACCTACGAGCAGTACTTC
CDR3: CSARGMDGGQGLTYEQYF
size: .
J: TRBJ2-7
D: TRBD1
V: TRBV20-1

DNA: TGTGCCAGCAGTAGCGGGCCTAACACTGAAGCTTTCTTT
CDR3: CASSSGPNTEAFF
size: many
J: TRBJ1-1
D: .
V: TRBV6-4

DNA: TGCAGTGCTAGACCTTCTGGAGGGGGCAGCTCCTACGAGCAGTACTTC
CDR3: CSARPSGGGSSYEQYF
size: .
J: TRBJ2-7
D: .
V: TRBV20-1

DNA: TGCAGTGCTAGAGGGTCGGCAGTTAAGAATTCACCCCTCCACTTT
CDR3: CSARGSAVKNSPLHF
size: .
J: TRBJ1-6
D: .
V: TRBV20-1

DNA: TGTGCCAGCGGCTACAGGGAGGAAGAGACCCAGTACTTC
CDR3: CASGYREEETQYF
size: .
J: TRBJ2-5
D: .
V: TRBV27

DNA: TGTGCCAGCAGCTTAGACAGGCTAGCCAAAAACATTCAGTACTTC
CDR3: CASSLDRLAKNIQYF
size: many
J: TRBJ2-4
D: .
V: TRBV7-2

DNA: TGCAGTGCTAGAGATCACGCTAGCGGTAACACCGGGGAGCTGTTTTTT
CDR3: CSARDHASGNTGELFF
size: .
J: TRBJ2-2
D: TRBD2
V: TRBV20-1

DNA: TGTGCCAGCAGGCAGGGGGGGCGCAAAGGCTACACCTTC
CDR3: CASRQGGRKGYTF
size: .
J: TRBJ1-2
D: TRBD1
V: TRBV28

DNA: TGTGCCAGCAGTTTGAGGGTACACTTCTCCTACAATGAGCAGTTCTTC
CDR3: CASSLRVHFSYNEQFF
size: .
J: TRBJ2-1
D: .
V: TRBV27

DNA: TGTGCGACGGGATTCACAGATACGCAGTATTTT
CDR3: CATGFTDTQYF
size: many
J: TRBJ2-3
D: .
V: TRBV5-5

DNA: TGTGCCAGCAGCTTCCGACAGGGACAGAATTCACCCCTCCACTTT
CDR3: CASSFRQGQNSPLHF
size: many
J: TRBJ1-6
D: TRBD1
V: TRBV7-2

DNA: TGTGCCAGCAGCCCAAACGGGGTAGGCGGACGGTCGCAGTATTTT
CDR3: CASSPNGVGGRSQYF
size: .
J: TRBJ2-3
D: .
V: TRBV7-6

DNA: TGTGCCAGCAGCGCCCCGGGGGGAAACACCATATATTTT
CDR3: CASSAPGGNTIYF
size: .
J: TRBJ1-3
D: .
V: TRBV9

DNA: TGCGCCAGCAGCCAAGTTGGGACAGGGGCTAACTATGGCTACACCTTC
CDR3: CASSQVGTGANYGYTF
size: .
J: TRBJ1-2
D: TRBD1
V: TRBV4-1

DNA: TGTGCCATCACGAAGGCTGGAGGCACAGATACGCAGTATTTT
CDR3: CAITKAGGTDTQYF
size: few
J: TRBJ2-3
D: .
V: TRBV10-3

DNA: TGTGCCAGCAGTCGGCAGGATTTTTCTGAAGCTTTCTTT
CDR3: CASSRQDFSEAFF
size: few
J: TRBJ1-1
D: .
V: TRBV2

DNA: TGCAGTGCTAGAGACGGGACAGGGGGCTATGGCTACACCTTC
CDR3: CSARDGTGGYGYTF
size: .
J: TRBJ1-2
D: TRBD1
V: TRBV20-1

DNA: TGCGCCAGCAGCCAAAAGGGGGGGGGCGCGACTAATGAAAAACTGTTTTTT
CDR3: CASSQKGGGATNEKLFF
size: .
J: TRBJ1-4
D: .
V: TRBV4-3

DNA: TGTGCCAGCTCCCTAGGAGGGAGTGCTAGCACAGATACGCAGTATTTT
CDR3: CASSLGGSASTDTQYF
size: .
J: TRBJ2-3
D: .
V: TRBV4-2

DNA: TGTGCCAGCAGCTTAGACAGGACCAACGGGGCCCCCCAGCACTTC
CDR3: CASSLDRTNGAPQHF
size: .
J: TRBJ2-5
D: .
V: TRBV11-2

DNA: TGCAGTGCTAGAGATCTGGGACAGGGTACAGGTGGCTACACCTTC
CDR3: CSARDLGQGTGGYTF
size: few
J: TRBJ1-2
D: TRBD1
V: TRBV20-1

DNA: TGTGCCAGCAGCTTAGGCGTACGGACTCGCCGACAAGAGACCCAGTACTTC
CDR3: CASSLGVRTRRQETQYF
size: few
J: TRBJ2-5
D: .
V: TRBV11-2

DNA: TGTGCCATCAGCGCCGGGACAGGGAATAGCAATCAGCCCCAGCATTTT
CDR3: CAISAGTGNSNQPQHF
size: .
J: TRBJ1-5
D: TRBD1
V: TRBV10-3

DNA: TGTGCCAGCACCACAGGGGTTGGAACCGGGGAGCTGTTTTTT
CDR3: CASTTGVGTGELFF
size: .
J: TRBJ2-2
D: TRBD1
V: TRBV11-2

DNA: TGTGCCAGCAGGTCACCGGGACTAGCGGGGGGCCACACAGATACGCAGTATTTT
CDR3: CASRSPGLAGGHTDTQYF
size: few
J: TRBJ2-3
D: TRBD2
V: TRBV12-3/TRBV12-4

DNA: TGCAGTGCTCTCAGGGTAGGCACTGAAGCTTTCTTT
CDR3: CSALRVGTEAFF
size: few
J: TRBJ1-1
D: .
V: TRBV20-1

DNA: TGTGCCAGCAGAAGGACTAGCGGGGATACGCAGTATTTT
CDR3: CASRRTSGDTQYF
size: .
J: TRBJ2-3
D: TRBD2
V: TRBV6-2/TRBV6-3

DNA: TGTGCCAGCAGCGTAGCGGGCCCCTACGAGCAGTACTTC
CDR3: CASSVAGPYEQYF
size: few
J: TRBJ2-7
D: TRBD2
V: TRBV7-2

DNA: TGTGCCAGCGATCAGGGGGGCACAGATACGCAGTATTTT
CDR3: CASDQGGTDTQYF
size: .
J: TRBJ2-3
D: TRBD1
V: TRBV11-2

DNA: TGTGCCAGCAGCTTGGTCCAGGGACGCAATCAGCCCCAGCATTTT
CDR3: CASSLVQGRNQPQHF
size: many
J: TRBJ1-5
D: .
V: TRBV5-5

DNA: TGTGCCAGCAGCCTCCGGGGCGGGAGAGGTCTCGGAGAGACCCAGTACTTC
CDR3: CASSLRGGRGLGETQYF
size: .
J: TRBJ2-5
D: TRBD2
V: TRBV7-2